The present T cell receptor (beta chain) was sequenced within a study of T-cell memory formation after mild COVID-19. Only a few counts were recorded for this clonotype. Each CDR3 protein is one row after TCRdb ran MiXCR on the 5' RACE reads. The table shows about 190,000 distinct CDR3 sequences, with around 25% occurring only once. This receptor was identified in an adult woman who had mild COVID-19 (a few samples of this study predate the infection). Cell type and time point are not known. Sequenced input: PBMCs or a T cell subset sorted from them (not recorded which).

The CDR3 nucleotides read TGTGCCACCAGTGCCTCCTGGACAGGGGGAACCGGGGAGCTGTTTTTT. Protein sequence: CATSASWTGGTGELFF. This chain uses TRBV24-1 with TRBJ2-2, with 10 bases identical to TRBD1. V lost 5 bases, J lost 5 bases, and 7 bases stayed unmatched. Germline V lookup: CDR1 KGHDR, CDR2 SFDVKD. This CDR3 has 16 residues.